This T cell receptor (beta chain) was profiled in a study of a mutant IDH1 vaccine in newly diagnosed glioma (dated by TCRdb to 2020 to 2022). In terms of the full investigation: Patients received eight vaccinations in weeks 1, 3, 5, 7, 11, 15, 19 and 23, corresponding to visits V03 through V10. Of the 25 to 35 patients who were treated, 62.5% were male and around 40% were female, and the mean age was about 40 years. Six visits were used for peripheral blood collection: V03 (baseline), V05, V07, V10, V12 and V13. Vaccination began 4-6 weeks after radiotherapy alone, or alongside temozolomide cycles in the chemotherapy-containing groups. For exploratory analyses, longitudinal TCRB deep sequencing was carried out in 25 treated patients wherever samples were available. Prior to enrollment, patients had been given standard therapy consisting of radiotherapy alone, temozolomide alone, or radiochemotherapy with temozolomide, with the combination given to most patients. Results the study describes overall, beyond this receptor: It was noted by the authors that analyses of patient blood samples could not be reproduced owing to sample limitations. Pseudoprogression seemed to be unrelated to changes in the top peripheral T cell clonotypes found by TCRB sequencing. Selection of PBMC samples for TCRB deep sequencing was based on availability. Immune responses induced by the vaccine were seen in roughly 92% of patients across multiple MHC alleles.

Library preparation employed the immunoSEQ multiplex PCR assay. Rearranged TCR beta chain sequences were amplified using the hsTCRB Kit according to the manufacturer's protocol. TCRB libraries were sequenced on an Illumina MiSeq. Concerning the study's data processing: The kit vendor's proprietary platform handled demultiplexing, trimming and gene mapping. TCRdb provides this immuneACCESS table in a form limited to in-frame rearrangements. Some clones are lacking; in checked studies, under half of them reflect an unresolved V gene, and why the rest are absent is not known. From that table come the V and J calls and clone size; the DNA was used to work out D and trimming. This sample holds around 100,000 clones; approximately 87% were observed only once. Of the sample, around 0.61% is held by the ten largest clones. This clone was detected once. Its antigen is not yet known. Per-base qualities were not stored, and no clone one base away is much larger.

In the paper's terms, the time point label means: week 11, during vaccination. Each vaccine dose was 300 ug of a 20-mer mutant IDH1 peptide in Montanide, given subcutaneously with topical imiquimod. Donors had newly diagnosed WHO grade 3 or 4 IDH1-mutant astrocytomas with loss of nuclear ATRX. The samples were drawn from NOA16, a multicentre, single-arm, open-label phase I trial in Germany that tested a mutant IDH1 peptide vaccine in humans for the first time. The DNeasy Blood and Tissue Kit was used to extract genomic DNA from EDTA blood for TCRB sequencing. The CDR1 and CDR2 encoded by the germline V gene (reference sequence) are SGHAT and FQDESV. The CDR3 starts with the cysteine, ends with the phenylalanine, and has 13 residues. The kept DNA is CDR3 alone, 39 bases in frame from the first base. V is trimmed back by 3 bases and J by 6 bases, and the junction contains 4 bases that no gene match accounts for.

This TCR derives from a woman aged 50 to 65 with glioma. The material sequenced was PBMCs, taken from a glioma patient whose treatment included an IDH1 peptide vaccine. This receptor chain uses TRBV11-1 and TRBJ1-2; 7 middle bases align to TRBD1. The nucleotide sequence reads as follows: TGTGCCAGCAGCTTCGACAGGGCGGATGGCTACACCTTC. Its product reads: CASSFDRADGYTF.